The 29 T cell receptor beta chains below were found in one sample sequenced in a study of OX40 agonist ivuxolimab in advanced cancers. TCRdb's copy holds only in-frame clones and misses some; the assay was immunoSEQ multiplex PCR. The sample lists 20,000 to 30,000 clones; under 95% were seen once. Sequenced material: CD4+ or CD8+ T cells sorted from blood, taken in a trial of the OX40 agonist ivuxolimab. These receptors were taken from an adult with an advanced solid tumor such as melanoma, head and neck, liver or kidney cancer.

This chain joins TRBV6-4 and TRBJ2-2, with D unclear. Trimming stripped 6 bases from V and 3 bases from J, with 8 bases between. CDR3 length: 13 residues. Germline V gene lookup returns CDR1 MRHNA and CDR2 SNTAGT. The CDR3 spells CASSKWDTGELFF. For the CDR3, the DNA is TGTGCCAGCAGCAAGTGGGACACCGGGGAGCTGTTTTTT.

CDR3 in amino acids: CASSPDSPYEQYF. Here the CDR3 DNA reads TGTGCCAGCAGCCCCGACTCTCCCTACGAGCAGTACTTC. The chain links TRBV9 to TRBJ2-7; no clear D gene. The CDR3 has 13 amino acids. Per germline, CDR1 SGDLS and CDR2 YYNGEE. V was trimmed by 4 bases and J by 2 bases, leaving 10 bases between them.

This rearrangement joins TRBV5-6 to TRBJ1-2, with unresolved D. V was cut by 1 base and J by 8 bases, with 12 bases left in between. The V gene's germline CDR1 is SGHDT and CDR2 YYEEEE. The CDR3 runs 13 residues. The CDR3 sequence: CASSLKGGGGYTF. DNA for the CDR3: TGTGCCAGCAGCTTGAAAGGTGGCGGGGGCTACACCTTC.

The chain couples TRBV30 to TRBJ2-1, with 11 positions matching TRBD2. With V trimmed by 3 bases and J by 3 bases, 1 base remained unmatched. Germline V gene lookup returns CDR1 GTSNPN and CDR2 SVGIG (reference sequence). This CDR3 has 14 amino acids. The CDR3 reads CAWSGTSGYNEQFF. The CDR3 region has the DNA TGTGCCTGGAGCGGGACTAGCGGCTACAATGAGCAGTTCTTC.

The J gene is TRBJ2-3, the V gene TRBV5-4; TRBD2 matches at 7 bases. Germline values: CDR1 SGHNT, CDR2 YYREEE (reference sequence). This CDR3 spans 16 amino acids. V shed 5 bases and J 0 bases; nucleotides not matched to a gene: 9. The CDR3 region has the DNA TGTGCCAGCAGTCGTACTAGCGCCGGCAGCACAGATACGCAGTATTTT. It encodes CASSRTSAGSTDTQYF.

The gene calls are TRBV6-5 and TRBJ2-1; 11 nucleotides align to TRBD2. The CDR3 has 16 amino acids. Germline V gives CDR1 MNHEY, CDR2 SVGAGI. V lost 0 bases to trimming and J lost 4 bases; unmatched junction nucleotides: 2. DNA for the CDR3: TGTGCCAGCAGTTACTCGGCTAGCGGGGGGTACAATGAGCAGTTCTTC. Translating it yields CASSYSASGGYNEQFF.

The rearrangement links TRBV4-3 to TRBJ2-2, with 9 positions matching TRBD2. Trimming at V came to 0 bases and at J to 7 bases, leaving 3 bases not matched to a gene. This CDR3 is built from 15 residues. In germline, CDR1 is LGHNA, CDR2 YSLEER. The CDR3 region is CASSQDSGGGGELFF. In nucleotides, the CDR3 is TGCGCCAGCAGCCAAGATAGCGGGGGAGGCGGGGAGCTGTTTTTT.

This chain connects TRBV4-2 to TRBJ2-1; D remains unclear. This CDR3 is built from 15 residues. The V and J ends lost 4 bases and 0 bases respectively, with 10 bases between them. Germline assignment: CDR1 LGHNA and CDR2 YNFKEQ. CDR3 coding DNA: TGTGCCAGCAGCCTGAACTATGACTCCTACAATGAGCAGTTCTTC. Translated: CASSLNYDSYNEQFF.

The chain is built from TRBV27 and TRBJ2-1; 14 bases agree with TRBD2. V trimming: 4 bases; J trimming: 10 bases; junction bases outside the gene matches: 15. This CDR3 region has 18 residues. Germline V gives CDR1 MNHEY, CDR2 SMNVEV (reference sequence). Here the CDR3 DNA reads TGTGCCAGCAGTTCGGATGTCGCGGGACTAGCGGGAGTAAGGGAGCAGTTCTTC. It is translated as CASSSDVAGLAGVREQFF.

V and J are TRBV9 and TRBJ2-5; no clear D. Germline V gene lookup returns CDR1 SGDLS and CDR2 YYNGEE. The CDR3 length is 11 residues. V dropped 0 bases and J dropped 3 bases, with 0 bases sitting between them. In DNA, the CDR3 is TGTGCCAGCAGCGTAGAAGAGACCCAGTACTTC. Protein sequence: CASSVEETQYF.

A note on this clone: The identical CDR3 is also encoded by other nucleotide sequences in the sample. The J gene is TRBJ2-7, the V gene TRBV14; TRBD1 might be the D (6 bases). V dropped 4 bases and J dropped 4 bases, with 8 bases sitting between them. The CDR3 has 12 residues. In germline, CDR1 is SGHDN, CDR2 FVKESK. The CDR3 is CASSPQGYEQYF. The CDR3, as DNA: TGTGCCAGCAGCCCGCAGGGGTACGAGCAGTACTTC.

V usage is TRBV25-1 and J usage is TRBJ2-5, with D perhaps matching TRBD1 (5 bases). Germline V gene lookup returns CDR1 MGHDK and CDR2 SYGVNS. CDR3 size: 14 residues. V shed 6 bases and J shed 2 bases, with 13 bases lying between them. The CDR3 loop is CASRDDRKQETQYF. For the CDR3, the DNA is TGTGCCAGCAGGGACGACAGAAAGCAAGAGACCCAGTACTTC.

This chain joins TRBV11-2 and TRBJ2-1, with D possibly matching TRBD1 (5 bases). Germline CDR1 SGHAT, CDR2 FQNNGV. V was pared by 5 bases and J by 4 bases, with 12 bases between. This CDR3 has 14 residues. CDR3 sequence (DNA): TGTGCCAGCAGCCCAGTGGGGCCTTACAATGAGCAGTTCTTC. It translates to CASSPVGPYNEQFF.

The CDR3 region has the DNA TGCGCCAGCGGAGAGAGTTCTAGCGCCTACTACGAGCAGTACTTC. As protein: CASGESSSAYYEQYF. The chain couples TRBV5-1 to TRBJ2-7; perhaps TRBD2 as D (6 bases). The germline V gene has CDR1 SGHRS and CDR2 YFSETQ. The CDR3 is made up of 15 amino acids. The V and J ends lost 7 bases and 3 bases respectively, with 20 bases between them.

The chain has TRBV13 and TRBJ1-1, with TRBD1 identical over 7 bases. In germline, CDR1 is PRHDT, CDR2 FYEKMQ (reference sequence). V dropped 8 bases and J dropped 4; count of bases not matched to a gene: 10. The CDR3 has 14 residues. The CDR3 is CASYIQGSSTEAFF. CDR3 DNA: TGTGCCAGCTATATACAGGGGAGCAGCACTGAAGCTTTCTTT.

The genes are TRBV9 and TRBJ2-7, with TRBD1 matching over 10 bases. V was clipped by 3 bases and J by 2 bases; unmatched bases: 5. The germline CDR1 and CDR2 sequences are SGDLS and YYNGEE. CDR3 length: 15 amino acids. In DNA, the CDR3 is TGTGCCAGCAGCGCCACCGGGACAGGGGCCTACGAGCAGTACTTC. Its translation is CASSATGTGAYEQYF.

This clone has just one count. This chain connects TRBV7-9 to TRBJ1-6; TRBD1 aligns across 7 bases. From germline, CDR1 is SEHNR and CDR2 FQNEAQ (reference sequence). The CDR3 runs to 18 residues. Unmatched junction bases numbered 9, after V lost 1 base and J lost 3 bases. The CDR3 loop reads CASSLGDSKSFYNSPLHF. CDR3 DNA sequence: TGTGCCAGCAGCTTAGGGGACAGCAAATCCTTCTATAATTCACCCCTCCACTTT.

The rearrangement uses TRBV11-2 and TRBJ2-7; 7 positions agree with TRBD1. This CDR3 comprises 17 residues. Germline values: CDR1 SGHAT, CDR2 FQNNGV. J lost 1 base, V lost 0 bases, and 9 bases had no gene match. This chain's CDR3 is CASSLEVFWTGSYEQYF. CDR3 nucleotides: TGTGCCAGCAGCTTAGAAGTTTTTTGGACAGGTTCCTACGAGCAGTACTTC.

The chain couples TRBV4-2 to TRBJ1-1, with D maybe TRBD1 (5 bases). V lost 5 bases and J lost 7, with 17 bases in between. Germline V gene sequence: CDR1 LGHNA, CDR2 YNFKEQ. CDR3 size: 14 residues. CDR3 in amino acids: CASSYLPGPGEAFF. The CDR3 DNA follows: TGTGCCAGCAGCTACTTACCGGGACCTGGTGAAGCTTTCTTT.

The chain has TRBV4-3 and TRBJ2-3; D is uncertain. The V gene's germline CDR1 is LGHNA and CDR2 YSLEER. This CDR3 has 15 amino acids. Trimming removed 0 bases at V and 2 bases at J, with 9 bases between. CDR3 bases: TGCGCCAGCAGCCAAGACCCTAGGGCCACAGATACGCAGTATTTT. Encoded protein: CASSQDPRATDTQYF.

This clone was observed a single time. The chain has TRBV2 and TRBJ2-7; possibly TRBD1 for D (6 bases). This CDR3 contains 13 residues. V lost 7 bases and J lost 6, with 16 bases in between. In germline, CDR1 is SNHLY, CDR2 FYNNEI. Here the CDR3 DNA reads TGTGCCAGCACCGGGCAGGGGATAGGCGAGCAGTACTTC. Its translation: CASTGQGIGEQYF.

The gene calls are TRBV19 and TRBJ1-4; a possible D gene is TRBD1 (6 bases). CDR3 size: 17 residues. CDR1 and CDR2 (germline): LNHDA, SQIVND (reference sequence). Trimming removed 2 bases at V and 4 bases at J, with 17 bases between. The CDR3 region has the DNA TGTGCCAGTAGTATATCAGGGGCCGAGGATTTTAATGAAAAACTGTTTTTT. It translates to CASSISGAEDFNEKLFF. The whole variable domain, remainder taken from reference TRBV19 and TRBJ1-4, is DGGITQSPKYLFRKEGQNVTLSCEQNLNHDAMYWYRQDPGQGLRLIYYSQIVNDFQKGDIAEGYSVSREKKESFPLTVTSAQKNPTAFYLCASSISGAEDFNEKLFFGSGTQLSVL.

The chain employs TRBV10-3 and TRBJ1-4, with D possibly being TRBD1 (5 bases). This CDR3 has 17 residues. The V gene's germline CDR1 is ENHRY and CDR2 SYGVKD. V shed 3 bases and J shed 2 bases, with 16 bases lying between them. CDR3 DNA sequence: TGTGCCATCAGTGACGGGCAGGGTGGGCGCACTAATGAAAAACTGTTTTTT. It is translated as CAISDGQGGRTNEKLFF.

The V call is TRBV13, the J call TRBJ1-2; D uncertain. In germline, CDR1 is PRHDT, CDR2 FYEKMQ (reference sequence). V was clipped by 4 bases and J by 8 bases, with 11 bases between them. CDR3 size: 12 residues. The CDR3 DNA is TGTGCCAGCAGCTCCATGGGCTCGGGCTACACCTTC. This encodes CASSSMGSGYTF.

The J gene is TRBJ2-2, the V gene TRBV5-4; TRBD2 matches at 11 bases. Germline lookup yields CDR1 SGHNT and CDR2 YYREEE (reference sequence). J lost 3 bases, V lost 4 bases, and 5 bases had no gene match. This CDR3 spans 16 amino acids. Written as DNA, the CDR3 is TGTGCCAGCAGCCCTAGCGGGGGGCTATACACCGGGGAGCTGTTTTTT. This encodes CASSPSGGLYTGELFF.

CDR3 amino acids: CASSLYGGTGNTIYF. The CDR3 nucleotides are TGTGCCAGCAGCTTATACGGCGGAACTGGAAACACCATATATTTT. V is TRBV7-3 and J is TRBJ1-3, with no clear D. The CDR3 covers 15 residues. Germline lookup yields CDR1 SGHTA and CDR2 FQGTGA. V lost 2 bases and J 2 bases, leaving 10 bases between the germline ends.

This rearrangement joins TRBV9 to TRBJ1-1; TRBD1 matches 7 bases. The CDR3 consists of 14 residues. The junction had 1 base not matched to a gene; V was cut back by 2 bases and J by 0 bases. Germline V CDR1 and CDR2: SGDLS, YYNGEE. In DNA, the CDR3 is TGTGCCAGCAGCGTTGGACAGGTGAACACTGAAGCTTTCTTT. It yields the protein CASSVGQVNTEAFF.

The chain carries TRBV11-2 and TRBJ1-1; D gene ambiguous. Trimming pared 2 bases from V and 1 base from J, leaving 11 bases between. CDR1 and CDR2 from the germline V gene are SGHAT and FQNNGV. This CDR3 is built from 15 residues. The CDR3 spells CASSLMRQTNTEAFF. Here the CDR3 DNA reads TGTGCCAGCAGCTTAATGCGCCAGACGAACACTGAAGCTTTCTTT.

The chain has TRBV5-4 and TRBJ2-7; D uncertain. Germline V gene lookup returns CDR1 SGHNT and CDR2 YYREEE (reference sequence). The germline V and J ends were trimmed by 2 bases and 2 bases, with 23 bases remaining between them. The CDR3 is made up of 18 amino acids. DNA of the CDR3: TGTGCCAGCAGCTTAACATATTCGGTATATCCCTTGACCTACGAGCAGTACTTC. Amino acid sequence: CASSLTYSVYPLTYEQYF.